Described below is a single T cell receptor beta chain sequence and its context. What it binds is unknown. The sample belongs to a study of blood T cells in healthy people across ages. Study-wide background: The template switching approach captured approximately one barcoded beta molecule for every two T cells. Study results and caveats: Age brought a roughly linear fall in TCR beta diversity measured per million T cells.

Germline-derived CDR1 and CDR2 are SQVTM and ANQGSEA. V trimming: 8 bases; J trimming: 5 bases; junction bases outside the gene matches: 14. The CDR3 spans 15 residues. Combining a sample-barcoded 5' primer with a J-beta primer mix, a second PCR ran for about 7 to 11 cycles. One entry per CDR3 protein, called by TCRdb with MiXCR from the 5' RACE reads. The data hold fewer than 1.5 million distinct CDR3 sequences, with approximately 40% observed a single time. The receptor comes from a woman younger than 35 in good health. Sequencing input: blood. The chain couples TRBV29-1 to TRBJ2-2, with TRBD2 matching 7 bases. CDR3 amino acids: CSSTGTGGLTGELFF. DNA of the CDR3: TGCAGCTCAACGGGGACGGGAGGATTGACCGGGGAGCTGTTTTTT.